Shown below are 29 T cell receptor beta chains from a single sample sequenced in a study of OX40 agonist ivuxolimab in advanced cancers. Generated by immunoSEQ multiplex PCR, the TCRdb table keeps only in-frame clones and is missing some. The sample holds about 84,000 clones, about 93% seen once. The starting material was CD4+ or CD8+ T cells sorted from blood, obtained in a trial of the OX40 agonist ivuxolimab. Receptors were obtained from an adult with an advanced solid tumor such as melanoma, head and neck, liver or kidney cancer.

This clone has only one observation. This chain uses TRBV10-1 with TRBJ1-4, with D possibly TRBD1 on 5 matching bases. Per the germline V gene, CDR1 is WNHNN and CDR2 is SYGVQD (reference sequence). The CDR3 runs 15 residues. Deletions cut 0 bases from V and 5 bases from J, with 10 bases between. CDR3 coding DNA: TGCGCCAGCAGTGAGTCCTACAGGATGAATGAAAAACTGTTTTTT. As protein: CASSESYRMNEKLFF.

The chain uses TRBV29-1 and TRBJ2-5, with a tentative D call TRBD2 (5 bases). Trimming took 1 base from V and 4 from J, leaving 19 bases between them. This CDR3 spans 16 amino acids. CDR1 and CDR2 from the germline V gene are SQVTM and ANQGSEA. The CDR3, as DNA: TGCAGCGTTGAAGTCAATATTAAGCGGCTCCGAGAGACCCAGTACTTC. Encoded protein: CSVEVNIKRLRETQYF.

The chain links TRBV7-8 to TRBJ2-1, with a possible D match to TRBD2 (5 bases). Looked up from germline, CDR1 is SGHVS and CDR2 is FQNEAQ. Trimming left V 5 bases short and J 2 bases short, with 10 bases between. The CDR3 loop spans 14 amino acids. CDR3 amino acids: CASSLRGPYNEQFF. The CDR3 region has the DNA TGTGCCAGCAGCCTACGGGGTCCCTACAATGAGCAGTTCTTC.

About this clone itself: The same CDR3 also results from other DNA sequences found in this sample. The V and J genes are TRBV7-3 and TRBJ2-7, with 10 positions matching TRBD1. The CDR3 consists of 14 residues. The germline V gene encodes CDR1 SGHTA and CDR2 FQGTGA. V lost 5 bases, J lost 2 bases, and 3 bases stayed unmatched. The CDR3 coding sequence is TGTGCCAGCAGCCCAGGGACAGGGGCCTACGAGCAGTACTTC. This gives the protein CASSPGTGAYEQYF.

The chain employs TRBV27 and TRBJ2-3; 7 positions agree with TRBD2. The CDR3 loop spans 17 amino acids. The V segment lost 8 bases and the J segment 2 bases; nucleotides outside the gene matches: 16. Germline V gene lookup returns CDR1 MNHEY and CDR2 SMNVEV (reference sequence). The CDR3 spells CASWGPSGQSYTDTQYF. The CDR3 nucleotides read TGTGCCAGCTGGGGACCTAGCGGACAAAGTTACACAGATACGCAGTATTTT.

This clone was observed a handful of times. V and J are TRBV4-2 and TRBJ2-2; TRBD2 matches 13 bases. Germline CDR1 and CDR2: LGHNA and YNFKEQ. With 3 bases clipped from V and 1 base from J, the junction kept 14 bases outside the gene matches. CDR3 length: 21 residues. This chain's CDR3 is CASSQVMGRLAGGQNTGELFF. The DNA of the CDR3 is TGTGCCAGCAGCCAGGTTATGGGGCGACTAGCGGGAGGCCAGAACACCGGGGAGCTGTTTTTT.

V and J are TRBV30 and TRBJ2-3, with 13 bases aligning to TRBD2. This CDR3 contains 16 residues. V trimming: 2 bases; J trimming: 5 bases; junction bases outside the gene matches: 7. Germline values: CDR1 GTSNPN, CDR2 SVGIG (reference sequence). The CDR3 region is CAWSKLAGGPRDTQYF. The DNA for the CDR3 is TGTGCCTGGAGTAAACTAGCGGGAGGGCCCAGAGATACGCAGTATTTT.

The chain is built from TRBV27 and TRBJ2-7; TRBD2 aligns across 9 bases. CDR1 is MNHEY and CDR2 is SMNVEV in the germline V gene (reference sequence). With V trimmed by 3 bases and J by 4 bases, 7 bases remained unmatched. This CDR3 contains 15 residues. The CDR3 is CASSFSGTSMYEQYF. The CDR3 region has the DNA TGTGCCAGCAGTTTCTCCGGGACTAGCATGTACGAGCAGTACTTC.

This chain joins TRBV7-6 and TRBJ2-1; 9 nucleotides match TRBD2. The germline CDR1 and CDR2 sequences are SGHVS and FNYEAQ. The CDR3 spans 16 residues. V lost 1 base and J lost 2; bases outside the gene matches: 3. The DNA of the CDR3 is TGTGCCAGCAGCTTAGGCGGGAGGGCCACCTACAATGAGCAGTTCTTC. It codes for CASSLGGRATYNEQFF.

The chain links TRBV7-2 to TRBJ2-3; 8 bases map to TRBD1. The CDR3 is made up of 17 amino acids. V trimming: 2 bases; J trimming: 3 bases; junction bases outside the gene matches: 10. Germline-derived CDR1 and CDR2 are SGHTA and FQGNSA. CDR3: CASSLSIVRTGTDTQYF. The CDR3 DNA is TGTGCCAGCAGCTTATCTATAGTCAGGACAGGGACAGATACGCAGTATTTT.

This rearrangement joins TRBV7-2 to TRBJ2-7; 7 nucleotides line up with TRBD1. With 5 bases clipped from V and 9 bases from J, the junction kept 7 bases outside the gene matches. The CDR3 covers 12 residues. In germline, CDR1 is SGHTA, CDR2 FQGNSA. CDR3 residues: CASSQNRDRQYF. The CDR3 nucleotides read TGTGCCAGCAGCCAAAACCGGGACAGGCAGTACTTC.

J is TRBJ2-7 and V is TRBV19; D gene unclear. The germline V and J ends were trimmed by 6 bases and 0 bases, with 9 bases remaining between them. This CDR3 region has 13 residues. Germline lookup yields CDR1 LNHDA and CDR2 SQIVND (reference sequence). The CDR3 sequence: CASRAESSYEQYF. CDR3 in DNA: TGTGCCAGTAGGGCGGAGAGCTCCTACGAGCAGTACTTC.

The rearrangement joins TRBV9 to TRBJ2-2, with D unresolved. This CDR3 is built from 14 residues. Trimming removed 0 bases at V and 4 bases at J, with 7 bases between. Germline V lookup: CDR1 SGDLS, CDR2 YYNGEE. This chain's CDR3 is CASSVDLGTGELFF. DNA for the CDR3: TGTGCCAGCAGCGTAGATCTGGGCACCGGGGAGCTGTTTTTT.

This clone was counted a few times. The CDR3 DNA is TGCAGCGTTGAAGTACAGGGGGAGCAGTACTTC. Protein: CSVEVQGEQYF. The chain recombines TRBV29-1 with TRBJ2-7; 7 bases are shared with TRBD1. This CDR3 spans 11 amino acids. V lost 1 base to trimming and J lost 7 bases; unmatched junction nucleotides: 1. CDR1 is SQVTM, CDR2 ANQGSEA, per germline.

The chain links TRBV9 to TRBJ2-2, with TRBD2 as a possible D gene (5 bases). CDR1 is SGDLS and CDR2 is YYNGEE in the germline V gene. V was cut by 3 bases and J by 5 bases, with 14 bases left in between. The CDR3 runs 15 residues. CDR3 DNA: TGTGCCAGCAGCGAGAGCGGTGCGGGTACCGGGGAGCTGTTTTTT. The encoded protein is CASSESGAGTGELFF.

The chain uses TRBV29-1 and TRBJ1-2, with 9 bases fitting TRBD1. The trim removed 6 bases at V and 5 bases at J, leaving 7 bases unmatched. Germline loops: CDR1 SQVTM, CDR2 ANQGSEA. This CDR3 is built from 13 residues. In nucleotides, the CDR3 is TGCAGCGTCGGGGACAGGGCCTTTTATGGCTACACCTTC. It specifies CSVGDRAFYGYTF.

The chain has TRBV19 and TRBJ2-3; a weak D match, TRBD1 (5 bases). Trimming left V 0 bases short and J 1 base short, with 11 bases between. Germline CDR1 and CDR2: LNHDA and SQIVND (reference sequence). This CDR3 has 16 residues. The DNA of the CDR3 is TGTGCCAGTAGTATAGACAGGGTTTACGGCACAGATACGCAGTATTTT. Translation: CASSIDRVYGTDTQYF.

The V and J genes are TRBV7-9 and TRBJ2-7; TRBD2 is a possible D gene (6 bases). CDR1 is SEHNR and CDR2 is FQNEAQ in the germline V gene (reference sequence). The V end was cut by 4 bases, the J end by 2 bases, with 15 bases between. This CDR3 has 15 residues. CDR3 sequence: CASSSLKEGPYEQYF. CDR3 sequence (DNA): TGTGCCAGCAGCTCACTCAAGGAGGGCCCCTACGAGCAGTACTTC.

This rearrangement joins TRBV7-3 to TRBJ2-2; the D gene is possibly TRBD2 (7 bases). Germline V lookup: CDR1 SGHTA, CDR2 FQGTGA. With 5 bases removed from V and 7 bases from J, the gap between germline ends came to 17 bases. This CDR3 contains 15 residues. This CDR3 is CASSPWGGAGGELFF. The CDR3 DNA is TGTGCCAGCAGCCCGTGGGGGGGCGCAGGCGGGGAGCTGTTTTTT. Variable domain in full (rest from reference TRBV7-3 and TRBJ2-2): GAGVSQTPSNKVTEKGKYVELRCDPISGHTALYWYRQSLGQGPEFLIYFQGTGAADDSGLPNDRFFAVRPEGSVSTLKIQRTERGDSAVYLCASSPWGGAGGELFFGEGSRLTVL.

V usage is TRBV28 and J usage is TRBJ2-4; no definite D call. V lost 10 bases, J lost 0 bases, and 7 bases lay in between. Looked up from germline, CDR1 is MDHEN and CDR2 is SYDVKM. This CDR3 is built from 12 residues. The CDR3 loop is CAKDLAKNIQYF. The CDR3 DNA sequence: TGTGCCAAGGATCTAGCCAAAAACATTCAGTACTTC.

The chain employs TRBV27 and TRBJ2-3; perhaps D is TRBD1 or TRBD2 (5 bases each). CDR3 length: 13 residues. The V gene's germline CDR1 is MNHEY and CDR2 SMNVEV (reference sequence). V dropped 5 bases and J dropped 8 bases, with 14 bases sitting between them. The CDR3 DNA reads as TGTGCCAGCAGTCCCGGGGCGGGTTTTACGCAGTATTTT. Protein: CASSPGAGFTQYF.

This clone was recorded only once. The chain links TRBV11-2 to TRBJ2-7; 7 nucleotides align to TRBD2. V gave up 3 bases and J gave up 4 bases; unmatched junction bases: 3. The CDR3 runs to 13 residues. CDR1 SGHAT and CDR2 FQNNGV come from the germline V gene. As DNA, the CDR3 is TGTGCCAGCAGCTTTTCGGGGGGTTACGAGCAGTACTTC. Translated: CASSFSGGYEQYF.

V gene TRBV27 combines with J gene TRBJ2-1, with 14 bases fitting TRBD2. The CDR3 contains 19 residues. In germline, CDR1 is MNHEY, CDR2 SMNVEV (reference sequence). V dropped 4 bases and J dropped 7; count of bases not matched to a gene: 15. The CDR3 reads CASSWTGAGTSGSGNEQFF. DNA for the CDR3: TGTGCCAGCAGTTGGACAGGGGCCGGGACTAGCGGGAGCGGGAATGAGCAGTTCTTC.

This rearrangement joins TRBV28 to TRBJ1-1; D unclear. The CDR3 length is 15 residues. CDR1 and CDR2 (germline): MDHEN, SYDVKM. V was cut by 8 bases and J by 6 bases, with 22 bases left in between. The DNA of the CDR3 is TGTGCCAGCGAACTCATCCGTCCCAGTGGCGCTGAAGCTTTCTTT. It encodes CASELIRPSGAEAFF. Full variable domain (outside the CDR3, taken from reference TRBV28 and TRBJ1-1): DVKVTQSSRYLVKRTGEKVFLECVQDMDHENMFWYRQDPGLGLRLIYFSYDVKMKEKGDIPEGYSVSREKKERFSLILESASTNQTSMYLCASELIRPSGAEAFFGQGTRLTVV.

The chain has TRBV4-3 and TRBJ2-1, with D perhaps TRBD1 (6 bases). This CDR3 has 17 residues. Trimming removed 3 bases at V and 3 bases at J, with 18 bases between. Germline values: CDR1 LGHNA, CDR2 YSLEER. Written as DNA, the CDR3 is TGCGCCAGCAGCCAGCTCCGCCTCGGGACATTCTACAATGAGCAGTTCTTC. Encoded protein: CASSQLRLGTFYNEQFF.

The chain links TRBV27 to TRBJ2-2; D is possibly TRBD1 (5 bases). The V end lost 7 bases, the J end lost 1 base, and 10 bases lay between the germline ends. Germline lookup yields CDR1 MNHEY and CDR2 SMNVEV (reference sequence). The CDR3 runs to 14 residues. The CDR3 loop is CASKLRGNTGELFF. CDR3 sequence (DNA): TGTGCCAGCAAATTAAGGGGGAACACCGGGGAGCTGTTTTTT.

The V call is TRBV6-5, the J call TRBJ2-1, with TRBD1 matching over 7 bases. V shed 6 bases, J shed 10 bases, and the junction held 3 bases outside the gene matches. The CDR3 extends over 11 amino acids. Germline V gives CDR1 MNHEY, CDR2 SVGAGI. The DNA of the CDR3 is TGTGCCAGCAGCATGACAGGGGAGCAGTTCTTC. It translates to CASSMTGEQFF.

Here the CDR3 DNA reads TGTGCCAGCAGTCAAGACAGGGCTAGCGGGAGGGTGAATGAGCAGTTCTTC. This translates into CASSQDRASGRVNEQFF. The chain has TRBV28 and TRBJ2-1; 12 bases are shared with TRBD2. Trimming at V came to 5 bases and at J to 7 bases, leaving 12 bases not matched to a gene. CDR3 length: 17 amino acids. Germline CDR1 is MDHEN and CDR2 is SYDVKM.

The V gene is TRBV27, the J gene TRBJ2-7; 9 nucleotides agree with TRBD1. J gave up 5 bases and V 5 bases, and 10 bases lay outside the gene matches. This CDR3 contains 15 residues. CDR1 is MNHEY, CDR2 SMNVEV, per germline (reference sequence). CDR3 DNA: TGTGCCAGCAGTCTCGGACAGGGGCTAAAGGACGAGCAGTACTTC. Protein sequence: CASSLGQGLKDEQYF.